The clone carrying this T cell receptor (beta chain) was recorded many times. Antigen specificity is unknown. Individual cDNA molecules each carried unique molecular identifiers attached by the library. Using its own MiXCR run on the RACE reads, TCRdb lists one record per CDR3 protein. This table has 75,000 to 100,000 distinct CDR3 sequences, roughly a tenth appearing once. CDR3 length equals 15 residues. J gave up 1 base and V 1 base, and 4 bases lay outside the gene matches. CDR1 is LGHDT, CDR2 YNNKEL, per germline (reference sequence). Time point of the sample: patch test 2, 6 weeks after DPC sensitization. As to treatment: therapeutic diphenylcyclopropenone sensitization with weekly scalp DPC. This sample stems from a study of human T cells and chemical hapten exposure. About the research overall: Weekly scalp doses of diphenylcyclopropenone were given to patients during the roughly 26-week study. Patients, a majority of them female, were diagnosed with alopecia areata, totalis or universalis. Overall study findings and caveats: PT1 expanded TCR counts and patch test score correlated positively.

The receptor's source is a woman between 40 and 55 years old with alopecia areata. Some clones in this sample may be carry-over from other donors' samples. The sample in question was whole blood, obtained in connection with sensitization to the hapten diphenylcyclopropenone (DPC). The V gene is TRBV3-1, the J gene TRBJ2-7, with 7 nucleotides matching TRBD2. The CDR3, as DNA: TGTGCCAGCAGCCAAGGGGCTAGCGGTTCCTACGAGCAGTACTTC. Translated: CASSQGASGSYEQYF.